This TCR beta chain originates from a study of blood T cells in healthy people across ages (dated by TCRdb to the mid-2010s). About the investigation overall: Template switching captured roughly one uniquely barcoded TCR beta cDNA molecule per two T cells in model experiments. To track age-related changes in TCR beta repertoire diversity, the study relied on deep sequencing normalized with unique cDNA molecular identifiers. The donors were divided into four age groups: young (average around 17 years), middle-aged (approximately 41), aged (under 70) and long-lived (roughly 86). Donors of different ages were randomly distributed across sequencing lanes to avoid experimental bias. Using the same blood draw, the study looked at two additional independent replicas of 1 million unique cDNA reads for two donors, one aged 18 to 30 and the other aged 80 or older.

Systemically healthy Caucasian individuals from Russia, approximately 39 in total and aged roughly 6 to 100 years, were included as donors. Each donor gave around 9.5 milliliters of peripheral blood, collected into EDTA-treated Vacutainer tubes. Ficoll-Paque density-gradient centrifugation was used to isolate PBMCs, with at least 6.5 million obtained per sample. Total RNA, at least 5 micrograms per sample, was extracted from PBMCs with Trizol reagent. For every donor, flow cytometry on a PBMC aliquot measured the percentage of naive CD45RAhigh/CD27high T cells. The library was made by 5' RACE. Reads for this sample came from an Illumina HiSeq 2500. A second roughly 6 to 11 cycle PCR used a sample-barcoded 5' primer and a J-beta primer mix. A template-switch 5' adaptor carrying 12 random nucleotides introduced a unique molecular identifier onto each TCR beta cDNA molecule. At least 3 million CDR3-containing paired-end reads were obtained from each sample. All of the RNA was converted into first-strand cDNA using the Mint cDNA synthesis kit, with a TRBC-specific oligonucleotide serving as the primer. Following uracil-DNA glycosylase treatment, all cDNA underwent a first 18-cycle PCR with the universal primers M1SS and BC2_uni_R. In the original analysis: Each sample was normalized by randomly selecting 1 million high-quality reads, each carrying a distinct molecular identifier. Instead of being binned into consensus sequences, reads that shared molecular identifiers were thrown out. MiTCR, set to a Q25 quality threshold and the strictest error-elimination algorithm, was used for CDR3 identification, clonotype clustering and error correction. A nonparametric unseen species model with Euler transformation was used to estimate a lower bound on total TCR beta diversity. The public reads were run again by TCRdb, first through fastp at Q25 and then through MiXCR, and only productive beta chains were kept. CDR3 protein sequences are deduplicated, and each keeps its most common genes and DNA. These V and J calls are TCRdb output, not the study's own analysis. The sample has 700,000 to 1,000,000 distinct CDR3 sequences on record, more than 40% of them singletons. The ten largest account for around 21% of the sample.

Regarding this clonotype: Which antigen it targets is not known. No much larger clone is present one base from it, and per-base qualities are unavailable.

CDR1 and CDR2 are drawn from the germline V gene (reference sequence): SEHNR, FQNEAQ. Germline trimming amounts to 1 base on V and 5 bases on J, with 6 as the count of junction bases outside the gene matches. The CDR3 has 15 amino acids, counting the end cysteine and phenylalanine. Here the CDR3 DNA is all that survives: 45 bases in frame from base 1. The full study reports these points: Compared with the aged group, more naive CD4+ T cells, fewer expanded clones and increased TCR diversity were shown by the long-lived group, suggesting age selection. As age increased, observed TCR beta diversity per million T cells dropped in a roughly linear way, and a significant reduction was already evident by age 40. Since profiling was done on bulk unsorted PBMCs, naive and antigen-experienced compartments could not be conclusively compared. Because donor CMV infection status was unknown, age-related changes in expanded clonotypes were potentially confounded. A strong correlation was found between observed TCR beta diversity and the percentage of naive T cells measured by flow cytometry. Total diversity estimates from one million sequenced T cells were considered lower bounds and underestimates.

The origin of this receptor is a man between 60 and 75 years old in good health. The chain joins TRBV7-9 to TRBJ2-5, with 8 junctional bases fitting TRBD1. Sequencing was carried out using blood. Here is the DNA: TGTGCCAGCAGCTTAGGTGACAGGGGATACGAGACCCAGTACTTC. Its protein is CASSLGDRGYETQYF.